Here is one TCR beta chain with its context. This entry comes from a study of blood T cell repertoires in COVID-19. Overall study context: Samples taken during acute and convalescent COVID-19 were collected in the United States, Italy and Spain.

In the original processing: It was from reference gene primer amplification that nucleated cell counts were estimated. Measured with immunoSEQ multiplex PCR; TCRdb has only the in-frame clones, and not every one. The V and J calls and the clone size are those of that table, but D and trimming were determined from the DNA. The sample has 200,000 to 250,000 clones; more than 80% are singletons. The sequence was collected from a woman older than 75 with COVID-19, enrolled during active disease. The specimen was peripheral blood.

CDR3 loop: CASSFQGLSSNQPQHF. CDR3 nucleotides: TGTGCCAGCTCATTTCAGGGCCTCTCCAGCAATCAGCCCCAGCATTTT. This chain links TRBV18 with TRBJ1-5; tentatively, D is TRBD1 (5 bases). CDR3 size: 16 residues. From germline, CDR1 is KGHSH and CDR2 LQKENI. V lost 5 bases, J lost 1 base, and 15 bases lay in between.